Following are 22 T cell receptor beta chains from one sample sequenced in a study of blood T cell repertoires in COVID-19. The repertoire was sequenced with immunoSEQ multiplex PCR; TCRdb's copy has only in-frame clones and lacks some. The profile covers a few hundred thousand clones, with 70% to 90% appearing a single time and approximately 6.6% taken by the ten largest. Specimen: peripheral blood. These receptors all stem from a woman under 40 who had recovered from COVID-19.

This rearrangement joins TRBV10-3 to TRBJ2-5, with D unclear. The germline V gene encodes CDR1 ENHRY and CDR2 SYGVKD. V was pared by 6 bases and J by 1 base, with 12 bases between. The CDR3 consists of 14 residues. CDR3 protein: CAIRAVASQETQYF. DNA for the CDR3: TGTGCCATCAGGGCCGTCGCAAGCCAAGAGACCCAGTACTTC.

The gene calls are TRBV12-3 or TRBV12-4 and TRBJ2-7; TRBD1 aligns across 7 bases. The CDR3 sequence is 12 residues long. Trimming took 4 bases from V and 3 from J; bases not matched to a gene: 0. Here the CDR3 DNA reads TGTGCCAGCAGTTGGGACAGCTACGAGCAGTACTTC. Its translation is CASSWDSYEQYF.

The chain uses TRBV7-9 and TRBJ1-2; perhaps TRBD1 as D (5 bases). The CDR3 contains 16 residues. Germline lookup yields CDR1 SEHNR and CDR2 FQNEAQ (reference sequence). The V end lost 3 bases, the J end lost 2 bases, and 16 bases lay between the germline ends. Here the CDR3 DNA reads TGTGCCAGCAGCTTTAGGCCCGGACACTTCAACTATGGCTACACCTTC. The encoded protein is CASSFRPGHFNYGYTF.

The chain combines TRBV18 with TRBJ2-1, with 10 bases fitting TRBD2. J lost 3 bases, V lost 3 bases, and 8 bases had no gene match. Germline assignment: CDR1 KGHSH and CDR2 LQKENI. There are 17 residues in the CDR3. Written as DNA, the CDR3 is TGTGCCAGCTCACCTGTTTTGAGCGGGGGGGTCTACAATGAGCAGTTCTTC. Translating it yields CASSPVLSGGVYNEQFF.

The V and J genes are TRBV6-6 and TRBJ1-6, with unresolved D. Germline CDR1 reads MNHNY; CDR2 reads SVGAGI (reference sequence). V shed 6 bases and J shed 0 bases, with 24 bases lying between them. The CDR3 is 20 residues long. As DNA, the CDR3 is TGTGCCAGCAGCTTCCGTCGACGGCGCGGTATAAGCTCCTATAATTCACCCCTCCACTTT. It translates to CASSFRRRRGISSYNSPLHF.

The rearrangement links TRBV28 to TRBJ1-6; D gene unclear. The germline CDR1 and CDR2 sequences are MDHEN and SYDVKM. CDR3 length equals 12 residues. Trimming removed 6 bases at V and 8 bases at J, with 8 bases between. CDR3 DNA sequence: TGTGCCAGCAGCCGGGTTGATTCACCCCTCCACTTT. Its translation is CASSRVDSPLHF.

This clone appeared a few times. The V and J genes are TRBV25-1 and TRBJ1-1; D is unclear. The CDR3 consists of 13 residues. Deletions cut 7 bases from V and 0 bases from J, with 9 bases between. The germline gives CDR1 MGHDK, CDR2 SYGVNS. For the CDR3, the DNA is TGTGCCAGCATGGGCCAGTTGAACACTGAAGCTTTCTTT. Protein: CASMGQLNTEAFF.

The chain uses TRBV4-2 and TRBJ1-4, with TRBD1 as a possible D gene (6 bases). The V gene's germline CDR1 is LGHNA and CDR2 YNFKEQ. The CDR3 sequence is 15 residues long. The ends were cut back, 0 bases at V and 5 bases at J, with 10 bases in the middle. CDR3 sequence: CASSQDGQPNEKLFF. In DNA form, the CDR3 reads TGTGCCAGCAGCCAAGATGGACAGCCAAATGAAAAACTGTTTTTT.

This clone is a singleton in its sample. The V and J genes are TRBV18 and TRBJ1-2, with TRBD1 identical over 9 bases. Germline loops: CDR1 KGHSH, CDR2 LQKENI. Trimming took 2 bases from V and 7 from J; bases not matched to a gene: 11. The CDR3 loop spans 16 amino acids. The CDR3 sequence: CASSPTGGATESGYTF. DNA for the CDR3: TGTGCCAGCTCACCAACAGGGGGCGCGACGGAGAGTGGCTACACCTTC.

The rearrangement joins TRBV6-5 to TRBJ1-6; D is uncertain. There are 14 residues in the CDR3. Trimming pared 5 bases from V and 8 bases from J, leaving 13 bases between. CDR1 and CDR2 from the germline V gene are MNHEY and SVGAGI. CDR3 DNA: TGTGCCAGCAGTAAAACCGCGAGGGATTCACCCCTCCACTTT. Protein product: CASSKTARDSPLHF.

The chain combines TRBV18 with TRBJ1-1, with TRBD1 matching 7 bases. Germline V gene lookup returns CDR1 KGHSH and CDR2 LQKENI. The CDR3 contains 15 residues. The V and J ends lost 3 bases and 5 bases, in that order; junction bases with no gene match: 9. CDR3 nucleotide sequence: TGTGCCAGCTCACCCCAGGGAGCAGGGGGAACTGAAGCTTTCTTT. Its protein is CASSPQGAGGTEAFF.

The chain uses TRBV10-3 and TRBJ1-1; 9 bases align to TRBD1. Germline CDR1 ENHRY, CDR2 SYGVKD. The trim removed 5 bases at V and 4 bases at J, leaving 8 bases unmatched. The CDR3 covers 15 residues. The CDR3 spells CAISSGQGGSTEAFF. The CDR3 DNA reads as TGTGCCATCAGTTCGGGACAGGGAGGTAGCACTGAAGCTTTCTTT.

The rearrangement joins TRBV5-4 to TRBJ1-2; D is possibly TRBD1 (6 bases). This CDR3 comprises 14 residues. Germline values: CDR1 SGHNT, CDR2 YYREEE (reference sequence). V was trimmed by 0 bases and J by 8 bases, leaving 14 bases between them. Here the CDR3 reads CASSLERQVRGYTF. The CDR3 DNA follows: TGTGCCAGCAGCTTGGAGAGACAGGTCCGGGGCTACACCTTC. The full variable domain, in which reference TRBV5-4 and TRBJ1-2 provide the parts outside the CDR3, is ETGVTQSPTHLIKTRGQQVTLRCSSQSGHNTVSWYQQALGQGPQFIFQYYREEENGRGNFPPRFSGLQFPNYSSELNVNALELDDSALYLCASSLERQVRGYTFGSGTRLTVV.

This chain connects TRBV27 to TRBJ2-1; perhaps TRBD1 as D (6 bases). There are 15 residues in the CDR3. Looked up from germline, CDR1 is MNHEY and CDR2 is SMNVEV (reference sequence). Trimming pared 7 bases from V and 3 bases from J, leaving 16 bases between. The CDR3 reads CASNFYRASYNEQFF. DNA of the CDR3: TGTGCCAGCAATTTTTACAGGGCGAGCTACAATGAGCAGTTCTTC.

V usage is TRBV7-9 and J usage is TRBJ2-3, with D perhaps TRBD2 (6 bases). This CDR3 region has 15 residues. V was trimmed by 5 bases and J by 1 base, leaving 13 bases between them. In germline, CDR1 is SEHNR, CDR2 FQNEAQ (reference sequence). CDR3 sequence reads: CASSGGEVGTDTQYF. The DNA for the CDR3 is TGTGCCAGCAGCGGAGGGGAGGTAGGCACAGATACGCAGTATTTT.

The rearrangement uses TRBV19 and TRBJ2-3, with 9 bases aligning to TRBD1. CDR3 length: 15 amino acids. V lost 6 bases, J lost 0 bases, and 4 bases stayed unmatched. The germline CDR1 and CDR2 sequences are LNHDA and SQIVND (reference sequence). CDR3 in amino acids: CASRKQGASTDTQYF. CDR3 nucleotides: TGTGCCAGTAGGAAACAGGGGGCTAGCACAGATACGCAGTATTTT. Drawing the rest from reference TRBV19 and TRBJ2-3, the complete variable domain is DGGITQSPKYLFRKEGQNVTLSCEQNLNHDAMYWYRQDPGQGLRLIYYSQIVNDFQKGDIAEGYSVSREKKESFPLTVTSAQKNPTAFYLCASRKQGASTDTQYFGPGTRLTVL.

The chain couples TRBV30 to TRBJ1-2; possible D gene TRBD1, 5 bases. CDR1 and CDR2 from the germline V gene are GTSNPN and SVGIG (reference sequence). The CDR3 has 13 residues. V was trimmed by 3 bases and J by 6 bases, leaving 14 bases between them. The CDR3 DNA sequence: TGTGCCTGGAGCTTGACAGAGACACATGGCTACACCTTC. Translated, it gives CAWSLTETHGYTF.

This chain joins TRBV3-1 (or the pseudogene TRBV3-2) and TRBJ1-2; 7 bases agree with TRBD1. The CDR3 is 15 residues long. V lost 2 bases to trimming and J lost 8 bases; unmatched junction nucleotides: 11. The germline V gene has CDR1 LGHDT and CDR2 YNNKEL (reference sequence). The chain's CDR3 is CASSQTGQTPWGYTF. In nucleotides, the CDR3 is TGTGCCAGCAGCCAAACGGGACAGACCCCTTGGGGCTACACCTTC.

The rearrangement links TRBV19 to TRBJ1-1; TRBD1 matches at 7 bases. The CDR3 contains 15 residues. After removal of 5 bases from V and 3 bases from J, the junction contained 9 bases not matched to a gene. The germline V gene has CDR1 LNHDA and CDR2 SQIVND (reference sequence). CDR3 nucleotide sequence: TGTGCCAGTAGTCCCCGAGGACAGGAGGACACTGAAGCTTTCTTT. Protein product: CASSPRGQEDTEAFF.

This sequence joins TRBV5-1 and TRBJ2-5, with D maybe TRBD2 (5 bases). The CDR3 is made up of 13 amino acids. Looked up from germline, CDR1 is SGHRS and CDR2 is YFSETQ. Trimming stripped 4 bases from V and 4 bases from J, with 11 bases between. The CDR3 is CASSVQGGETQYF. In nucleotides, the CDR3 is TGCGCCAGCAGCGTCCAAGGAGGAGAGACCCAGTACTTC. Complete variable domain (other parts from reference TRBV5-1 and TRBJ2-5): KAGVTQTPRYLIKTRGQQVTLSCSPISGHRSVSWYQQTPGQGLQFLFEYFSETQRNKGNFPGRFSGRQFSNSRSEMNVSTLELGDSALYLCASSVQGGETQYFGPGTRLLVL.

The chain employs TRBV5-6 and TRBJ2-3, with TRBD1 matching 9 bases. Trimming at V came to 2 bases and at J to 4 bases, leaving 5 bases not matched to a gene. Germline V lookup: CDR1 SGHDT, CDR2 YYEEEE. The CDR3 consists of 15 residues. CDR3 nucleotide sequence: TGTGCCAGCAGCTTCAACAGGGGGCTCGCAGATACGCAGTATTTT. Its protein product is CASSFNRGLADTQYF.

The chain's CDR3 is CASSLPSTGAGELFF. For the CDR3, the DNA is TGTGCCAGTAGTCTCCCCTCCACAGGGGCCGGGGAGCTGTTTTTT. V gene TRBV19 combines with J gene TRBJ2-2, with TRBD1 matching 7 bases. V lost 5 bases, J lost 6 bases, and 9 bases stayed unmatched. This CDR3 is built from 15 residues. CDR1 and CDR2 from the germline V gene are LNHDA and SQIVND (reference sequence). Using reference TRBV19 and TRBJ2-2 for the parts outside the CDR3, the full variable domain is DGGITQSPKYLFRKEGQNVTLSCEQNLNHDAMYWYRQDPGQGLRLIYYSQIVNDFQKGDIAEGYSVSREKKESFPLTVTSAQKNPTAFYLCASSLPSTGAGELFFGEGSRLTVL.